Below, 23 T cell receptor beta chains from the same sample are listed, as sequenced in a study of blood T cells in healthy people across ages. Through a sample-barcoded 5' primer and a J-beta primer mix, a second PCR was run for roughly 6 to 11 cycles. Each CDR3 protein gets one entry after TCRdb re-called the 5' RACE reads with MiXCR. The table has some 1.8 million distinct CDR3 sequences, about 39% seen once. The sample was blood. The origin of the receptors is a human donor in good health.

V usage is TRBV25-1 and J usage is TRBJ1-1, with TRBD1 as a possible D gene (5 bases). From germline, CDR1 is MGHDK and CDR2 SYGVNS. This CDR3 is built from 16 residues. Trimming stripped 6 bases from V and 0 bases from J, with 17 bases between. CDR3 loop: CASRPKGARMNTEAFF. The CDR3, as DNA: TGTGCCAGCAGACCCAAAGGGGCCCGGATGAACACTGAAGCTTTCTTT.

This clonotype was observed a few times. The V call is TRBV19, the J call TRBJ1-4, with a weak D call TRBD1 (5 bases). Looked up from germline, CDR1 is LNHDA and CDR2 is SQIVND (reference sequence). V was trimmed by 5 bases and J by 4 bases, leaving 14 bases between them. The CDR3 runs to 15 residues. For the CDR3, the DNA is TGTGCCAGTAGTCCACGACAGAAGATTAATGAAAAACTGTTTTTT. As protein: CASSPRQKINEKLFF. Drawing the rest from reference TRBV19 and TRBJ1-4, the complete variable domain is DGGITQSPKYLFRKEGQNVTLSCEQNLNHDAMYWYRQDPGQGLRLIYYSQIVNDFQKGDIAEGYSVSREKKESFPLTVTSAQKNPTAFYLCASSPRQKINEKLFFGSGTQLSVL.

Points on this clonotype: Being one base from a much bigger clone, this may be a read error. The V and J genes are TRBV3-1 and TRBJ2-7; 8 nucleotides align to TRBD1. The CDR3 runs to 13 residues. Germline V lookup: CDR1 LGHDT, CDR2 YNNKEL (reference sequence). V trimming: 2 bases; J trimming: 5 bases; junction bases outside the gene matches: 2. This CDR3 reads CASSQRQGNEQYV. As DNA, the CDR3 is TGTGCCAGCAGCCAACGACAGGGGAACGAGCAGTACGTC.

CDR3 residues: CASGLDLAKNIQYF. In DNA form, the CDR3 reads TGTGCTAGTGGTTTGGACTTAGCCAAAAACATTCAGTACTTC. The J gene is TRBJ2-4, the V gene TRBV12-5; unclear D gene. The CDR3 is made up of 14 amino acids. Trimming cost V 1 base and J 0 bases, with 4 bases left between them. Germline V gene data show CDR1 as LGHNT and CDR2 as FRNRAP.

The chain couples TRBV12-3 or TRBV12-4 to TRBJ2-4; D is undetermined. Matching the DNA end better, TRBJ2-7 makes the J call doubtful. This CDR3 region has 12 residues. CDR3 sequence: CASNNGVNEQYF. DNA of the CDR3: TGTGCCAGCAACAATGGTGTTAACGAGCAGTACTTC.

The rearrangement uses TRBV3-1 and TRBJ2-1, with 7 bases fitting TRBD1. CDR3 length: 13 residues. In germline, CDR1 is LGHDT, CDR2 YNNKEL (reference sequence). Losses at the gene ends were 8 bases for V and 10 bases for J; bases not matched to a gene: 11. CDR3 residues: CASGRTGTLEQFF. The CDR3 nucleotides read TGTGCCAGCGGACGGACAGGAACTTTGGAGCAGTTCTTC.

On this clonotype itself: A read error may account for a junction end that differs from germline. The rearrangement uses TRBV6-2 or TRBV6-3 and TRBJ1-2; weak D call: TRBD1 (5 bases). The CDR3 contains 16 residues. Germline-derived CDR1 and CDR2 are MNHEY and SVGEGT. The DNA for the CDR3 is TGTGCCAGCAGTGAGGGACGACCAACAGCTAACTATGGCTGCACCTTC. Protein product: CASSEGRPTANYGCTF.

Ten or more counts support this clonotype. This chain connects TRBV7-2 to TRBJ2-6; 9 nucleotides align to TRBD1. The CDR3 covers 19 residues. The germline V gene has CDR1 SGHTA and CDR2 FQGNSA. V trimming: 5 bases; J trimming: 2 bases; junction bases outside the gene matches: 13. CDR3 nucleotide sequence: TGTGCCAGCAGCCAGAGGGGGGGGACAGGGCACCCTGGGGCCAACGTCCTGACTTTC. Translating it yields CASSQRGGTGHPGANVLTF. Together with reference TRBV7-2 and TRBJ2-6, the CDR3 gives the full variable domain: GAGVSQSPSNKVTEKGKDVELRCDPISGHTALYWYRQSLGQGLEFLIYFQGNSAPDKSGLPSDRFSAERTGGSVSTLTIQRTQQEDSAVYLCASSQRGGTGHPGANVLTFGAGSRLTVL.

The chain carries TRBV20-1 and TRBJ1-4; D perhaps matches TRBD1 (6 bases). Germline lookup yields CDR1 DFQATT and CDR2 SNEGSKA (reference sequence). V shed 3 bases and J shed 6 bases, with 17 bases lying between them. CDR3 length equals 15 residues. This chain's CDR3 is CSASVENRADEKLFF. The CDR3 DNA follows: TGCAGTGCTAGTGTAGAGAACAGGGCGGATGAAAAACTGTTTTTT.

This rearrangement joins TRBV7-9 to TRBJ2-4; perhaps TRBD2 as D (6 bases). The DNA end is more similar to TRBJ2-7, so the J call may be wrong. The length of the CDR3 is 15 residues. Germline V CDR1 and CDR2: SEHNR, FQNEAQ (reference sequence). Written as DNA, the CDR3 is TGTGCCAGCAGCTTCTCGGCTAGCGCTCAATACGAGCAGTACTTC. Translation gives CASSFSASAQYEQYF.

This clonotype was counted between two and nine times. The chain's CDR3 is CATGTGETQYF. Here the CDR3 DNA reads TGTGCCACCGGGACGGGAGAGACCCAGTACTTC. The chain combines TRBV24-1 with TRBJ2-7; the D gene could be TRBD1 or TRBD2 (5 bases each). The J call may be incorrect, as the DNA end agrees better with TRBJ2-5. The CDR3 totals 11 residues. Germline V CDR1 and CDR2: KGHDR, SFDVKD.

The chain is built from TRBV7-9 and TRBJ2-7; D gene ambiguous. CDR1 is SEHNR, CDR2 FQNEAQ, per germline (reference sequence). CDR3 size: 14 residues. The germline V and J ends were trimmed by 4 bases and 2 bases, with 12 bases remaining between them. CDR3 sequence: CASSSNPHPYEQYF. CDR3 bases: TGTGCCAGCAGCTCCAATCCCCACCCCTACGAGCAGTACTTC.

The CDR3 region has the DNA TGTGCCAGCAGCTTAGCGAGGACAGGGGGCTTGGGGACCCAGTACTTC. Amino acid sequence: CASSLARTGGLGTQYF. The J gene is TRBJ2-5, the V gene TRBV7-2; 11 bases map to TRBD1. The CDR3 loop spans 16 amino acids. The V segment lost 0 bases and the J segment 7 bases; nucleotides outside the gene matches: 7. The germline gives CDR1 SGHTA, CDR2 FQGNSA.

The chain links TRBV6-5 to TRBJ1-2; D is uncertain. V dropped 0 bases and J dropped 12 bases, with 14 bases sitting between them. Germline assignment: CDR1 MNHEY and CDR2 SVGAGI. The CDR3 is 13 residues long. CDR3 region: CASSYSTAQGHTF. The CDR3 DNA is TGTGCCAGCAGTTACTCAACAGCTCAAGGCCACACCTTC.

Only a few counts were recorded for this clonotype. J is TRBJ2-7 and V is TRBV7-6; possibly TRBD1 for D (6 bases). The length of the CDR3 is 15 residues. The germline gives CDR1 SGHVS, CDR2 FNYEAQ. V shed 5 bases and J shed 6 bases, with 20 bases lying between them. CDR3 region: CASSAATGLASEQYF. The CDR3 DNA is TGTGCCAGCAGCGCAGCGACAGGCTTGGCATCCGAGCAGTACTTC.

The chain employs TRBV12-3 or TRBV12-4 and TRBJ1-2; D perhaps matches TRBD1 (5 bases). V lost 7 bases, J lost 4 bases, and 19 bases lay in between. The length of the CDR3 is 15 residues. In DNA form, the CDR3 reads TGTGCCAGCACCGAGTGGGGGTCAAAATCCTATGGCTACACCTTC. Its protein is CASTEWGSKSYGYTF.

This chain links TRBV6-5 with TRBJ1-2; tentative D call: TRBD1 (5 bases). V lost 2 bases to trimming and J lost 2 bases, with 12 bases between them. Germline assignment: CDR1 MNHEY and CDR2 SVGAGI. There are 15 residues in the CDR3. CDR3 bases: TGTGCCAGCAGTTACGGAGGGACCTTCAACTATGGCTACACCTTC. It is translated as CASSYGGTFNYGYTF.

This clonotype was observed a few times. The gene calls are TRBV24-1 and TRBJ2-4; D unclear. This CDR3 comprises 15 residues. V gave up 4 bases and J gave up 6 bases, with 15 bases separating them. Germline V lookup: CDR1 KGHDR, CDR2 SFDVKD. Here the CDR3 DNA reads TGTGCCACCAGTGACCCAGCCTCAAGGGCAAACATTCAGTACTTC. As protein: CATSDPASRANIQYF.

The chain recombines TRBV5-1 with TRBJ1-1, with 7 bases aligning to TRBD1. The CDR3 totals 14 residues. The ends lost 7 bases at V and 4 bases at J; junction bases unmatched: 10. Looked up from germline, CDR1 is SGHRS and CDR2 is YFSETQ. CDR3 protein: CASAGGQASTEAFF. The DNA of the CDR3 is TGCGCCAGCGCCGGAGGACAGGCGAGCACTGAAGCTTTCTTT.

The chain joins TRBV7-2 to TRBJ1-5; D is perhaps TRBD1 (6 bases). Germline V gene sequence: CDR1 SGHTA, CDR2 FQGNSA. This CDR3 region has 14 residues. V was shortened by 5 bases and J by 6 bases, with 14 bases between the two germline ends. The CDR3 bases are TGTGCCAGCAGCCAGGACAGTCCCGTTCAGCCCCAGCATTTT. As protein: CASSQDSPVQPQHF.

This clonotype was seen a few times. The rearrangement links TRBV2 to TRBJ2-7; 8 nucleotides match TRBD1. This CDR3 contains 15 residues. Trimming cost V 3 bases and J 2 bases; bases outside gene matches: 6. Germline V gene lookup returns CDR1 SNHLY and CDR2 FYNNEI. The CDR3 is CASSEGQDVTYEQYF. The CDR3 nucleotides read TGTGCCAGCAGTGAGGGACAGGACGTAACCTACGAGCAGTACTTC.

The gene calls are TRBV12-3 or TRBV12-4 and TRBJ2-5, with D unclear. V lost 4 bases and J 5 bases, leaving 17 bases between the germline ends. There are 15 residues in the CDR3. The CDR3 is CASSSSGVRWETQYF. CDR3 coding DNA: TGTGCCAGCAGTTCGTCGGGCGTCAGGTGGGAGACCCAGTACTTC.

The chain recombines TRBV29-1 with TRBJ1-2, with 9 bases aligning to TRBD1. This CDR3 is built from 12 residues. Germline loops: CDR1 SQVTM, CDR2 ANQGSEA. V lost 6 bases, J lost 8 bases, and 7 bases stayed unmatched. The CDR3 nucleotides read TGCAGCGTCCCCTGGGACAGGGCGGGCTACACCTTC. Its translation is CSVPWDRAGYTF.